What follows describes a single TCR beta chain. Its antigen is still unknown. Libraries of TRB cDNA were made by 5' RACE and carried UMIs. TCRdb derives one entry per CDR3 protein from the 5' RACE reads, leaving out DNA. The sample has roughly 100,000 distinct CDR3 sequences. The data were obtained in a study of CXCR3-negative and CXCR3-positive naive CD8 T cells. Findings and caveats of the study: Memory CD8+ cells had much lower diversity, and both naive subsets had comparably high diversity. Freshly isolated PBMCs were used in most assays, given partial CXCR3 loss after freezing.

CD45RO-CCR7+CD27+CD95- defined naive CD8+ T cells. The germline V gene encodes CDR1 SGHAT and CDR2 FQNNGV. The CDR3 contains 13 residues. This receptor was identified in a human donor in good health. Some clones in this sample may be carry-over from other donors' samples. Input material: naive CXCR3- CD8+ T cells from blood. Subset of the sample: CD45RO-CCR7+CD27+CD95- naive CD8+ T cells lacking CXCR3 (TNR3-). V usage is TRBV11-2 and J usage is TRBJ2-1. CDR3: CASSLGFVSEQFF.